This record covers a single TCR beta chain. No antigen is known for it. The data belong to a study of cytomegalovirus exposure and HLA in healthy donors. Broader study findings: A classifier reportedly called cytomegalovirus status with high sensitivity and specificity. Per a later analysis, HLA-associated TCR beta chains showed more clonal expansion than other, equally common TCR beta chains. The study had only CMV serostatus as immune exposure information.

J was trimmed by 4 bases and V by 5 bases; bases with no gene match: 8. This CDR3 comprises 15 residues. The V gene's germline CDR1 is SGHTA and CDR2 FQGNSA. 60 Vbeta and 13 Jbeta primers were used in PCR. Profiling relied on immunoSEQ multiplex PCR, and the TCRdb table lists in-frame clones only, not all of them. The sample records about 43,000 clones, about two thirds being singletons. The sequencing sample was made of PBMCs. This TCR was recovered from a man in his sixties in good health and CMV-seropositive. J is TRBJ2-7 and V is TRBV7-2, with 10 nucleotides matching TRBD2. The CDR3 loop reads CASSPAGGPYYEQYF. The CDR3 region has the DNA TGTGCCAGCAGCCCAGCGGGAGGGCCATATTACGAGCAGTACTTC. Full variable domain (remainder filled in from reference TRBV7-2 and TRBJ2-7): GAGVSQSPSNKVTEKGKDVELRCDPISGHTALYWYRQSLGQGLEFLIYFQGNSAPDKSGLPSDRFSAERTGGSVSTLTIQRTQQEDSAVYLCASSPAGGPYYEQYFGPGTRLTVT.